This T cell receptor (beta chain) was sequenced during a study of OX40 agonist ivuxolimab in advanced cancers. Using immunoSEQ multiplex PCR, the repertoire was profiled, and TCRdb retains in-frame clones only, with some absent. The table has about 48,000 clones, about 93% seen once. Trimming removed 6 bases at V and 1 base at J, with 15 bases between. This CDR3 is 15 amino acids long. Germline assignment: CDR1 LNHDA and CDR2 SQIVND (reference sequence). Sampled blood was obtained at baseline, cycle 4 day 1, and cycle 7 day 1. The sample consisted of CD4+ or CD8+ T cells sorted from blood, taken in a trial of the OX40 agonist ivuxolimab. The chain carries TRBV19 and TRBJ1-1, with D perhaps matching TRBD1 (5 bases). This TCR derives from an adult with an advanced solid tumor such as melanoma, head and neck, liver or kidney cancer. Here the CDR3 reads CASSKHTGGNTEAFF. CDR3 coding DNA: TGTGCCAGTAGCAAACACACCGGGGGGAACACTGAAGCTTTCTTT.